This TCR beta chain stems from a study of OX40 agonist ivuxolimab in advanced cancers. Regarding the research as a whole: The costimulatory receptor OX40 (CD134) was targeted by ivuxolimab, a fully human IgG2 agonistic monoclonal antibody. Intravenous ivuxolimab was administered to patients every 2 weeks at six dose levels: 0.01, 0.1, 0.3, 1.5, 3 and 10 mg/kg. Of the approximately 54 dose-escalation patients, hepatocellular carcinoma was present in approximately 20, melanoma in roughly 15, renal cell carcinoma in 9 and head and neck cancer in 9. In the dose-escalation cohort, 75% to 85% of patients were male, and the mean age was approximately 60 years with a range of roughly 23 to 90. Patients were allowed to have had prior anti-PD-1, anti-PD-L1 or anti-CTLA-4 therapy, and approximately 40% of the dose-escalation patients had previously received checkpoint inhibitors. Partial responses occurred in three dose-escalation patients: two with cutaneous melanoma and one with hepatocellular carcinoma. The point of sequencing TCRbeta in the periphery was to test whether ivuxolimab changed TCR sequence diversity and drove clonal T-cell expansion. The paper covers the monotherapy dose-escalation part of the phase I ivuxolimab trial, which included N of about 50 patients.

Genomic DNA was isolated from the sorted cells so that the TCRbeta CDR3 region could be sequenced. The immunoSEQ Assay was used for sequencing of TCRbeta CDR3 regions. TCRdb retrieved this table from immuneACCESS and kept in-frame rearrangements only. Not all clones are present; in checked studies, unresolved V genes account for under half, and no reason is known for the remainder. For this sample there are about 46,000 clones; about 89% appear just once. Together, the top ten hold about 10% of the sample. Patients with a history of autoimmune disease or receiving systemic immunosuppression were excluded from the trial. Peripheral blood for TCR sequencing was drawn from every dose cohort at baseline, at cycle 4 day 1 and at cycle 7 day 1. Samples were obtained from an open-label, multicenter, first-in-human phase I dose-escalation trial of ivuxolimab. Adults with locally advanced or metastatic head and neck squamous cell, hepatocellular, melanoma or renal cell carcinoma were enrolled in the trial. CD4+ and CD8+ T cells were sorted separately from peripheral blood before TCR sequencing.

The CDR1 and CDR2 encoded by the germline V gene are ENHRY and SYGVKD. V is pared back by 6 bases and J by 2 bases, with 14 bases lying between the germline termini. The CDR3 contains 14 residues, cysteine and phenylalanine counted. Only the CDR3 DNA is retained, 42 bases long and in frame from the first base. Study-level results and caveats: In partial responders in the 0.1-3.0 mg/kg groups, normalized peripheral clonal expansion was found to be among the lowest, especially among CD8+ T cells. Low levels of normalized T-cell clonal expansion were also shown by some nonresponding patients. At doses of 0.1 to 3.0 mg/kg, clonal expansion of both CD4+ and CD8+ blood T cells was observed from baseline to week 6. On average, CD8+ T cells showed more expanded clones than CD4+ T cells after ivuxolimab. The antigen specificity of the clonally expanded peripheral T cells was not determined.

Concerning this clone: The target of this receptor is not known. No per-base quality is available; no much larger clone lies one base away.

This sequence uses TRBV10-3 and TRBJ2-7, and the D gene may be TRBD2, 6 bases matching. Material: CD4+ or CD8+ T cells sorted from blood, obtained in a trial of the OX40 agonist ivuxolimab. The source of this sequence is an adult with an advanced solid tumor such as melanoma, head and neck, liver or kidney cancer. The nucleotide sequence reads TGTGCCATCAGGAGGGAGGCGAGCGCCTACGAGCAGTACTTC. Its protein product is CAIRREASAYEQYF.